These 21 T cell receptor beta chains share one sample of origin, sequenced in a study of T cell responses to AZD1222 COVID-19 vaccine. Sequenced by immunoSEQ multiplex PCR; TCRdb stores in-frame clones only, minus some. The repertoire holds over 150,000 clones, with 94% as singletons. The material sequenced was peripheral blood, taken 28 days after the second AZD1222 dose. These receptors originate from an adult who received the AZD1222 COVID-19 vaccine.

The chain has TRBV19 and TRBJ1-5; 8 nucleotides align to TRBD1. Per the germline V gene, CDR1 is LNHDA and CDR2 is SQIVND (reference sequence). Germline trimming cut 3 bases from V and 1 base from J; bases unmatched to any gene: 2. The CDR3 runs to 15 residues. The CDR3 is CASSIRQGSNQPQHF. The CDR3 DNA sequence: TGTGCCAGTAGTATCCGACAGGGGAGCAATCAGCCCCAGCATTTT.

The chain combines TRBV4-3 with TRBJ1-3; D unresolved. The CDR3 is 13 residues long. V was pared by 1 base and J by 8 bases, with 9 bases between. Germline values: CDR1 LGHNA, CDR2 YSLEER. CDR3 coding DNA: TGCGCCAGCAGCCAAGGGCTCGGCTACACCATATATTTT. Translating gives CASSQGLGYTIYF.

The V and J genes are TRBV5-6 and TRBJ1-3, with D possibly TRBD1 on 5 matching bases. Deletions cut 3 bases from V and 9 bases from J, with 16 bases between. The CDR3 contains 14 residues. Per the germline V gene, CDR1 is SGHDT and CDR2 is YYEEEE. CDR3 sequence (DNA): TGTGCCAGCAGCTATACGGGACCCTCGGCCACCATATATTTT. Its protein product is CASSYTGPSATIYF.

This rearrangement joins TRBV5-1 to TRBJ1-2, with D hard to call. CDR1 and CDR2 (germline): SGHRS, YFSETQ. V gave up 0 bases and J gave up 2 bases, with 11 bases separating them. This CDR3 region has 15 residues. CDR3 nucleotide sequence: TGCGCCAGCAGCTTGGAGGGAGGTGAAAACTATGGCTACACCTTC. This gives the protein CASSLEGGENYGYTF.

The chain has TRBV30 and TRBJ1-2; D uncertain. The V gene's germline CDR1 is GTSNPN and CDR2 SVGIG (reference sequence). The CDR3 runs 13 residues. The ends were cut back, 8 bases at V and 4 bases at J, with 17 bases in the middle. The CDR3 protein is CAARAGPFYGYTF. The CDR3 DNA reads TGTGCCGCCCGGGCCGGGCCTTTCTATGGCTACACCTTC.

V is TRBV28 and J is TRBJ2-7, with 7 bases fitting TRBD2. The V segment lost 1 base and the J segment 3 bases; nucleotides outside the gene matches: 0. The CDR3 sequence is 13 residues long. CDR1 is MDHEN, CDR2 SYDVKM, per germline. The CDR3: CASSLSGGYEQYF. The CDR3 DNA follows: TGTGCCAGCAGTTTATCGGGGGGCTACGAGCAGTACTTC.

The rearrangement uses TRBV6-1 and TRBJ2-2, with TRBD1 matching 9 bases. The CDR3 has 16 residues. The V gene end was trimmed by 4 bases and the J gene end by 5 bases; junction bases not matched to a gene: 8. CDR1 MNHNS and CDR2 SASEGT come from the germline V gene. CDR3 region: CASSGYRGPTTGELFF. The CDR3 DNA reads TGTGCCAGCAGTGGGTACAGGGGGCCGACTACCGGGGAGCTGTTTTTT.

The J gene is TRBJ1-1, the V gene TRBV5-4, with D possibly TRBD1 on 6 matching bases. Per germline, CDR1 SGHNT and CDR2 YYREEE (reference sequence). The CDR3 has 13 amino acids. With 5 bases removed from V and 11 bases from J, the gap between germline ends came to 19 bases. The CDR3 sequence: CASRYWGGYGAFF. The CDR3, as DNA: TGTGCCAGCAGGTATTGGGGGGGCTACGGGGCTTTCTTT.

The rearrangement links TRBV25-1 to TRBJ2-1; 9 bases are a match to TRBD1. The CDR3 is 15 residues long. With V trimmed by 4 bases and J by 10 bases, 11 bases remained unmatched. Germline CDR1 and CDR2: MGHDK and SYGVNS. CDR3 region: CASSAEGQGVREQFF. CDR3 in DNA: TGTGCCAGCAGTGCAGAGGGACAGGGTGTACGGGAGCAGTTCTTC.

This chain uses TRBV11-2 with TRBJ1-4, with TRBD1 matching over 9 bases. Per the germline V gene, CDR1 is SGHAT and CDR2 is FQNNGV. The CDR3 totals 15 residues. J gave up 8 bases and V 4 bases, and 8 bases lay outside the gene matches. The CDR3 sequence is CASSSLRDRDEKLFF. The CDR3, as DNA: TGTGCCAGCAGCTCCCTACGGGACAGGGACGAAAAACTGTTTTTT. Full variable domain (outside the CDR3, taken from reference TRBV11-2 and TRBJ1-4): EAGVAQSPRYKIIEKRQSVAFWCNPISGHATLYWYQQILGQGPKLLIQFQNNGVVDDSQLPKDRFSAERLKGVDSTLKIQPAKLEDSAVYLCASSSLRDRDEKLFFGSGTQLSVL.

The V and J genes are TRBV5-6 and TRBJ1-6; D unclear. Trimming left V 2 bases short and J 7 bases short, with 10 bases between. Per germline, CDR1 SGHDT and CDR2 YYEEEE. The CDR3 extends over 14 amino acids. The CDR3 DNA is TGTGCCAGCAGCTTTTTGACGGGAAATTCACCCCTCCACTTT. Its translation is CASSFLTGNSPLHF.

The chain uses TRBV5-1 and TRBJ1-2; D is uncertain. The CDR3 is made up of 15 amino acids. Germline CDR1 SGHRS, CDR2 YFSETQ. The germline V and J ends were trimmed by 4 bases and 10 bases, with 23 bases remaining between them. This CDR3 reads CASSHSSVSVPDYTF. The CDR3 nucleotides are TGCGCCAGCAGCCACTCCTCCGTGTCCGTCCCAGACTACACCTTC.

The chain recombines TRBV5-8 with TRBJ2-5, with TRBD1 matching 7 bases. CDR1 and CDR2 from the germline V gene are SGHTS and YDEGEE. CDR3 length equals 16 residues. V shed 1 base, J shed 5 bases, and the junction held 11 bases outside the gene matches. CDR3 sequence reads: CASSLTFAQTGETQYF. For the CDR3, the DNA is TGTGCCAGCAGCTTGACGTTCGCCCAGACAGGGGAGACCCAGTACTTC. Full variable domain (rest looked up from reference TRBV5-8 and TRBJ2-5): EAGVTQSPTHLIKTRGQQATLRCSPISGHTSVYWYQQALGLGLQFLLWYDEGEERNRGNFPPRFSGRQFPNYSSELNVNALELEDSALYLCASSLTFAQTGETQYFGPGTRLLVL.

This clone was detected only once. The chain has TRBV9 and TRBJ2-2; D possibly corresponds to TRBD2 (5 bases). CDR3 length: 15 amino acids. Between the trimmed V and J ends, which lost 1 base and 4 bases, there was a span of 11 bases. Per the germline V gene, CDR1 is SGDLS and CDR2 is YYNGEE. In nucleotides, the CDR3 is TGTGCCAGCAGCGTAAGTAGCGCCCCCACCGGGGAGCTGTTTTTT. As protein: CASSVSSAPTGELFF.

The chain joins TRBV19 to TRBJ1-2, with 7 bases matching TRBD1. The germline V gene has CDR1 LNHDA and CDR2 SQIVND (reference sequence). The J segment lost 5 bases and the V segment lost 6 bases, leaving 9 bases of the junction unmatched. This CDR3 is 14 amino acids long. This CDR3 is CASRSTGEGYGYTF. The CDR3 bases are TGTGCCAGTAGATCTACAGGGGAAGGGTATGGCTACACCTTC.

The gene calls are TRBV11-3 and TRBJ1-1; 7 bases are shared with TRBD1. With 7 bases clipped from V and 3 bases from J, the junction kept 8 bases outside the gene matches. This CDR3 has 14 residues. The V gene's germline CDR1 is SGHNT and CDR2 YENEEA. CDR3 region: CASTPGGTDTEAFF. The CDR3, as DNA: TGTGCCAGCACCCCAGGGGGGACAGACACTGAAGCTTTCTTT.

V gene TRBV19 combines with J gene TRBJ2-1; no reliable D call. CDR1 and CDR2 from the germline V gene are LNHDA and SQIVND (reference sequence). The CDR3 has 12 amino acids. Trimming left V 3 bases short and J 6 bases short, with 6 bases between. CDR3 DNA sequence: TGTGCCAGTAGTATCCCGGCCAATGAGCAGTTCTTC. This sequence encodes CASSIPANEQFF. Together with reference TRBV19 and TRBJ2-1, the CDR3 gives the full variable domain: DGGITQSPKYLFRKEGQNVTLSCEQNLNHDAMYWYRQDPGQGLRLIYYSQIVNDFQKGDIAEGYSVSREKKESFPLTVTSAQKNPTAFYLCASSIPANEQFFGPGTRLTVL.

J is TRBJ2-7 and V is TRBV28, with TRBD2 identical over 8 bases. V gave up 7 bases and J gave up 3 bases; unmatched junction bases: 8. This CDR3 comprises 14 residues. Germline CDR1 MDHEN, CDR2 SYDVKM. Here the CDR3 reads CASNIAGRVYEQYF. CDR3 DNA: TGTGCCAGCAACATAGCGGGAAGAGTCTACGAGCAGTACTTC. Combining the CDR3 with reference TRBV28 and TRBJ2-7 gives the whole variable domain DVKVTQSSRYLVKRTGEKVFLECVQDMDHENMFWYRQDPGLGLRLIYFSYDVKMKEKGDIPEGYSVSREKKERFSLILESASTNQTSMYLCASNIAGRVYEQYFGPGTRLTVT.

CDR3 sequence (DNA): TGTGCCAGCTCACGGACTAGCGGGAATTACGAGCAGTACTTC. Translated: CASSRTSGNYEQYF. The V and J genes are TRBV18 and TRBJ2-7; 12 bases map to TRBD2. The CDR3 is made up of 14 amino acids. CDR1 is KGHSH and CDR2 is LQKENI in the germline V gene. V shed 4 bases, J shed 4 bases, and the junction held 2 bases outside the gene matches.

The chain is built from TRBV5-5 and TRBJ2-7; possibly TRBD1 for D (5 bases). Germline-derived CDR1 and CDR2 are SGHKS and YYEKEE (reference sequence). The CDR3 loop spans 14 amino acids. V lost 5 bases, J lost 6 bases, and 18 bases lay in between. This CDR3 is CASRPRQGMAEQYF. As DNA, the CDR3 is TGTGCCAGCAGGCCGCGGCAGGGTATGGCCGAGCAGTACTTC.

The chain links TRBV6-5 to TRBJ1-4; possibly TRBD1 for D (6 bases). V was clipped by 4 bases and J by 5 bases, with 11 bases between them. This CDR3 spans 14 amino acids. Germline loops: CDR1 MNHEY, CDR2 SVGAGI. In nucleotides, the CDR3 is TGTGCCAGCAGTTGGGGACATTCGAATGAAAAACTGTTTTTT. Protein product: CASSWGHSNEKLFF.